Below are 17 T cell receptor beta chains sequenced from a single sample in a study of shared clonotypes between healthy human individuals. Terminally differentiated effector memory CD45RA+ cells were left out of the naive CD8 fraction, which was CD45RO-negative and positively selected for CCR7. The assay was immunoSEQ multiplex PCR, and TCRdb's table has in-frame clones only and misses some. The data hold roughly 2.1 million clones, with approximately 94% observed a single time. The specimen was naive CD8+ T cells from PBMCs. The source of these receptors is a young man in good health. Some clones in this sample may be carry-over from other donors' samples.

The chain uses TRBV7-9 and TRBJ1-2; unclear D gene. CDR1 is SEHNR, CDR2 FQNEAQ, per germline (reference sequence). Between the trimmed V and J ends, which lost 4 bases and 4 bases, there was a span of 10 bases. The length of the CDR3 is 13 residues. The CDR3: CASSSIRGYGYTF. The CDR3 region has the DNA TGTGCCAGCAGCTCTATCAGAGGCTATGGCTACACCTTC.

The CDR3: CASSLVPNQPQHF. The CDR3 nucleotides read TGTGCCAGCAGTTTAGTTCCCAATCAGCCCCAGCATTTT. The chain couples TRBV27 to TRBJ1-5; no clear D. V was clipped by 2 bases and J by 3 bases, with 5 bases between them. Germline CDR1 reads MNHEY; CDR2 reads SMNVEV (reference sequence). CDR3 size: 13 residues.

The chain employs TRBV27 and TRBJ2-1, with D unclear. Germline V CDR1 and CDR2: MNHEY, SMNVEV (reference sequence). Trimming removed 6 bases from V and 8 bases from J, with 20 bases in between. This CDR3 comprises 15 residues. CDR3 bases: TGTGCCAGCAGGGATGGAGAACGCCGGCTCGATGAGCAGTTCTTC. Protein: CASRDGERRLDEQFF.

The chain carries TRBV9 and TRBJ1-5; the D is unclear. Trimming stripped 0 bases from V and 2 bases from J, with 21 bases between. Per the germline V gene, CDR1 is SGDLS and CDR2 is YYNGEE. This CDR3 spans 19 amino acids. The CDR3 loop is CASSVVREPLFTGNQPQHF. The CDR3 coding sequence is TGTGCCAGCAGCGTAGTGAGGGAACCCCTTTTTACGGGCAATCAGCCCCAGCATTTT.

The CDR3 coding sequence is TGCAGCGCGACTGGGACCTCCAGCCCCTACAATGAGCAGTTCTTC. Protein sequence: CSATGTSSPYNEQFF. This rearrangement joins TRBV29-1 to TRBJ2-1, with D perhaps TRBD1 or TRBD2 (5 bases each). Germline V CDR1 and CDR2: SQVTM, ANQGSEA. This CDR3 has 15 residues. V was clipped by 7 bases and J by 2 bases, with 18 bases between them.

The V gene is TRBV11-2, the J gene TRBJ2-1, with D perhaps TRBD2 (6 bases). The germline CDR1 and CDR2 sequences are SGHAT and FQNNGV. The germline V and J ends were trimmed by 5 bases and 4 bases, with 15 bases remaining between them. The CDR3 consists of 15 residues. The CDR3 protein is CASSPRRDLYNEQFF. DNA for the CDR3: TGTGCCAGCAGCCCAAGGCGGGATTTATACAATGAGCAGTTCTTC.

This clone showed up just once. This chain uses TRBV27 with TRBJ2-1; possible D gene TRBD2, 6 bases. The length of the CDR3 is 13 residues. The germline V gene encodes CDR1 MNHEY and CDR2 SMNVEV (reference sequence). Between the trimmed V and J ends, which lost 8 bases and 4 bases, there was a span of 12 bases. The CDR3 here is CASGGINYNEQFF. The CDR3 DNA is TGTGCCAGCGGCGGGATAAATTACAATGAGCAGTTCTTC.

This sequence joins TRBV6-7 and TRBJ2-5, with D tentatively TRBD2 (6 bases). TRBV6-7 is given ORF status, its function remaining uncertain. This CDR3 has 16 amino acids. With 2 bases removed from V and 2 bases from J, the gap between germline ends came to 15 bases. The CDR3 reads CASSYTAVAAQETQYF. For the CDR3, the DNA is TGTGCCAGCAGTTACACCGCGGTAGCGGCACAAGAGACCCAGTACTTC.

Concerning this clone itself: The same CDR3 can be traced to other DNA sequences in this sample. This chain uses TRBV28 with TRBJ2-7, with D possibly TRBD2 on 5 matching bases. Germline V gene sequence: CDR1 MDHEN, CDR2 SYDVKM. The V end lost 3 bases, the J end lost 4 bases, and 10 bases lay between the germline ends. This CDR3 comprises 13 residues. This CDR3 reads CASSLGSGYEQYF. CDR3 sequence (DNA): TGTGCCAGCAGTTTGGGGTCGGGGTACGAGCAGTACTTC.

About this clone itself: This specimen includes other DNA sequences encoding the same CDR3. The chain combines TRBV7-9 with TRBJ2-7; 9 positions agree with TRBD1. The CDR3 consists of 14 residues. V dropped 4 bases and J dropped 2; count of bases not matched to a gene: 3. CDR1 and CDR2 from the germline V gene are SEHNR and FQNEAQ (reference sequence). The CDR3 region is CASSSRDRAYEQYF. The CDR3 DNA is TGTGCCAGCAGCTCCCGGGACAGGGCCTACGAGCAGTACTTC.

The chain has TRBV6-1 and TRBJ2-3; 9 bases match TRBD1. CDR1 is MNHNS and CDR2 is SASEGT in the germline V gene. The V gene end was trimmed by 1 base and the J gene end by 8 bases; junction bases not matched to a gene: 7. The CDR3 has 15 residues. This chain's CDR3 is CASSEVGTGYPTQYF. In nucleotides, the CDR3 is TGTGCCAGCAGTGAAGTTGGGACAGGGTACCCTACGCAGTATTTT.

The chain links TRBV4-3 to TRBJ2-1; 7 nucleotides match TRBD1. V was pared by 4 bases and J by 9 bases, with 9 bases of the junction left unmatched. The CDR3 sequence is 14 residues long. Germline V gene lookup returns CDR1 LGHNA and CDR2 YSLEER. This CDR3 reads CASSPRQGGGEQFF. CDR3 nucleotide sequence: TGCGCCAGCAGCCCCCGACAGGGTGGTGGTGAGCAGTTCTTC.

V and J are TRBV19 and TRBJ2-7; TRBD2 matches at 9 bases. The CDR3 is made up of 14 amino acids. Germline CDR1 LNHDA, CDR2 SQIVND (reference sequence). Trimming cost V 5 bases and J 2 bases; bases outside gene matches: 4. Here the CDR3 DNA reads TGTGCCAGTAGTGCTAGCGGGATACCCTACGAGCAGTACTTC. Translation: CASSASGIPYEQYF.

In DNA form, the CDR3 reads TGTGCCAGATCCATGTGGGGGCATGGATACAATGAGCAGTTCTTC. This sequence encodes CARSMWGHGYNEQFF. The chain couples TRBV7-6 to TRBJ2-1; maybe TRBD1 (6 bases). The CDR3 spans 15 residues. Per the germline V gene, CDR1 is SGHVS and CDR2 is FNYEAQ. V was cut by 9 bases and J by 4 bases, with 19 bases left in between.

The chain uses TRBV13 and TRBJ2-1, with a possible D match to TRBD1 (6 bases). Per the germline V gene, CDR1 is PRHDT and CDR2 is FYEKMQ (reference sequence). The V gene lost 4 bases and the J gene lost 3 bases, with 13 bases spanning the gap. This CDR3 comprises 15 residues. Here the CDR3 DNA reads TGTGCCAGCAGCTCCACCGGCAGGGGCTACAATGAGCAGTTCTTC. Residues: CASSSTGRGYNEQFF.

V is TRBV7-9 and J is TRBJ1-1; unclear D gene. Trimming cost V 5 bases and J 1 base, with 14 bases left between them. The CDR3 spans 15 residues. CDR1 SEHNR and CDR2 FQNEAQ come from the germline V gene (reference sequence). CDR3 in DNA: TGTGCCAGCAGCACGGAAGAAATAGGGAACACTGAAGCTTTCTTT. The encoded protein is CASSTEEIGNTEAFF.

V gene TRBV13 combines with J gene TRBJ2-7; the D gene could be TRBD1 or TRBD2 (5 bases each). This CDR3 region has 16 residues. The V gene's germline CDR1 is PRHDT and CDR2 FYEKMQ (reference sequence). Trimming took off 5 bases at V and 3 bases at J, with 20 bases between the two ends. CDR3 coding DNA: TGTGCCAGCAGCCGCTTCAGGGCTAGCAAACTCTACGAGCAGTACTTC. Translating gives CASSRFRASKLYEQYF. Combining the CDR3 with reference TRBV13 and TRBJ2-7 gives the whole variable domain AAGVIQSPRHLIKEKRETATLKCYPIPRHDTVYWYQQGPGQDPQFLISFYEKMQSDKGSIPDRFSAQQFSDYHSELNMSSLELGDSALYFCASSRFRASKLYEQYFGPGTRLTVT.